Following are 27 T cell receptor beta chains from one sample sequenced in a study of cytomegalovirus exposure and HLA in healthy donors. The study ran its PCR with 60 Vbeta and 13 Jbeta primers. Method: immunoSEQ multiplex PCR; TCRdb's copy keeps in-frame clones and lacks some. The sample consists of about 200,000 clones, under 70% of them appearing once. Material for sequencing was PBMCs. The receptors originated from a man aged 35-49 years in good health and CMV-seropositive.

This clone came up a few times. The chain has TRBV6-5 and TRBJ1-1, with D uncertain. CDR3 length: 12 amino acids. Germline CDR1 is MNHEY and CDR2 is SVGAGI. Trimming shortened V by 6 bases and J by 3 bases, and 8 bases separated the two germline ends. The CDR3 DNA sequence: TGTGCCAGCAGCCCCCGGGACACTGAAGCTTTCTTT. Its translation: CASSPRDTEAFF.

The chain has TRBV7-8 and TRBJ1-5, with 7 nucleotides matching TRBD1. Per germline, CDR1 SGHVS and CDR2 FQNEAQ. The CDR3 extends over 15 amino acids. The ends lost 5 bases at V and 7 bases at J; junction bases unmatched: 11. CDR3 protein: CASSPLLQGNQPQHF. The CDR3 DNA reads as TGTGCCAGCAGCCCCCTCCTACAGGGGAACCAGCCCCAGCATTTT. Supplemented by reference TRBV7-8 and TRBJ1-5, the full variable domain reads GAGVSQSPRYKVAKRGQDVALRCDPISGHVSLFWYQQALGQGPEFLTYFQNEAQLDKSGLPSDRFFAERPEGSVSTLKIQRTQQEDSAVYLCASSPLLQGNQPQHFGDGTRLSIL.

The gene calls are TRBV13 and TRBJ1-1; D is uncertain. The CDR3 loop spans 13 amino acids. V gave up 5 bases and J gave up 10 bases, with 17 bases separating them. The V gene's germline CDR1 is PRHDT and CDR2 FYEKMQ (reference sequence). CDR3 in amino acids: CASSRDRAPTAFF. The CDR3 DNA sequence: TGTGCCAGCAGCCGGGATCGGGCGCCCACAGCTTTCTTT. Drawing the rest from reference TRBV13 and TRBJ1-1, the complete variable domain is AAGVIQSPRHLIKEKRETATLKCYPIPRHDTVYWYQQGPGQDPQFLISFYEKMQSDKGSIPDRFSAQQFSDYHSELNMSSLELGDSALYFCASSRDRAPTAFFGQGTRLTVV.

Regarding this clone: The same CDR3 arises from other DNA sequences in this sample as well. CDR3 DNA sequence: TGTGCCAGCAGCCTCGGGGGACCCTACGAGCAGTACTTC. It is translated as CASSLGGPYEQYF. The chain recombines TRBV27 with TRBJ2-7; TRBD2 might be the D (6 bases). There are 13 residues in the CDR3. The germline CDR1 and CDR2 sequences are MNHEY and SMNVEV (reference sequence). Between the trimmed V and J ends, which lost 6 bases and 2 bases, there was a span of 11 bases.

The table lists this clone with a few counts. The V and J genes are TRBV11-3 and TRBJ1-1; TRBD1 matches at 10 bases. Losses at the gene ends were 5 bases for V and 8 bases for J; bases not matched to a gene: 5. Germline CDR1 SGHNT, CDR2 YENEEA. This CDR3 has 13 residues. DNA for the CDR3: TGTGCCAGCAGCAAGCCGGGACAGGGGGAAGCTTTCTTT. Encoded protein: CASSKPGQGEAFF.

This chain connects TRBV5-1 to TRBJ2-7; 7 bases agree with TRBD1. Germline assignment: CDR1 SGHRS and CDR2 YFSETQ. The V gene end was trimmed by 3 bases and the J gene end by 4 bases; junction bases not matched to a gene: 13. CDR3 size: 16 residues. CDR3 in amino acids: CASSSDRFFQGYEQYF. The CDR3, as DNA: TGCGCCAGCAGCTCGGACAGGTTTTTCCAGGGGTACGAGCAGTACTTC.

The genes are TRBV5-6 and TRBJ1-2, with TRBD1 matching over 7 bases. CDR1 is SGHDT and CDR2 is YYEEEE in the germline V gene. V shed 2 bases and J 8 bases; nucleotides not matched to a gene: 12. This CDR3 region has 15 residues. Here the CDR3 reads CASSFYRGKSGGYTF. As DNA, the CDR3 is TGTGCCAGCAGCTTTTACAGGGGCAAATCTGGGGGCTACACCTTC.

Relative to its sample, this clone is medium-sized. The CDR3 is CASSEGTGDTGELFF. DNA for the CDR3: TGTGCCAGCAGTGAAGGGACAGGGGACACCGGGGAGCTGTTTTTT. The genes are TRBV6-1 and TRBJ2-2; 9 bases line up with TRBD1. Trimming took 1 base from V and 3 from J; bases not matched to a gene: 0. This CDR3 region has 15 residues. Per germline, CDR1 MNHNS and CDR2 SASEGT.

V usage is TRBV15 and J usage is TRBJ2-6; the D gene is possibly TRBD1 (5 bases). Trimming removed 1 base from V and 2 bases from J, with 12 bases in between. The V gene's germline CDR1 is LNHNV and CDR2 YYDKDF (reference sequence). The CDR3 runs 17 residues. The CDR3 DNA reads TGTGCCACCAGCAGAGGAAGGGGTCAAGCTGGGGCCAACGTCCTGACTTTC. Encoded protein: CATSRGRGQAGANVLTF.

The gene calls are TRBV7-9 and TRBJ1-2; 7 bases match TRBD1. The germline CDR1 and CDR2 sequences are SEHNR and FQNEAQ (reference sequence). The CDR3 is made up of 15 amino acids. V was pared by 5 bases and J by 4 bases, with 10 bases of the junction left unmatched. CDR3 coding DNA: TGTGCCAGCAGCGCACCGGGACAGCTTTTCTATGGCTACACCTTC. Encoded protein: CASSAPGQLFYGYTF.

There are a few counts of this clone. The gene calls are TRBV6-5 and TRBJ1-1; tentatively, D is TRBD1 (5 bases). Germline assignment: CDR1 MNHEY and CDR2 SVGAGI. The CDR3 has 15 amino acids. The ends were cut back, 6 bases at V and 4 bases at J, with 18 bases in the middle. Here the CDR3 reads CASRTPRGGGTEAFF. In DNA, the CDR3 is TGTGCCAGCAGGACTCCCCGGGGCGGGGGCACTGAAGCTTTCTTT.

The chain carries TRBV28 and TRBJ1-6; 9 positions match TRBD1. Unmatched junction bases numbered 8, after V lost 5 bases and J lost 9 bases. Germline V gene data show CDR1 as MDHEN and CDR2 as SYDVKM. The CDR3 runs to 15 residues. CDR3 nucleotides: TGTGCCAGCAGTACCTCCGGGACAGGGTTTTCACCCCTCCACTTT. It encodes CASSTSGTGFSPLHF. The entire variable domain, with the rest obtained from reference TRBV28 and TRBJ1-6, is as follows: DVKVTQSSRYLVKRTGEKVFLECVQDMDHENMFWYRQDPGLGLRLIYFSYDVKMKEKGDIPEGYSVSREKKERFSLILESASTNQTSMYLCASSTSGTGFSPLHFGNGTRLTVT.

The gene calls are TRBV6-5 and TRBJ2-7; 7 bases agree with TRBD1. V was clipped by 7 bases and J by 0 bases; unmatched bases: 3. The CDR3 spans 13 residues. Germline V gene sequence: CDR1 MNHEY, CDR2 SVGAGI. CDR3 region: CASTGTDSYEQYF. CDR3 sequence (DNA): TGTGCCAGCACCGGGACAGACTCCTACGAGCAGTACTTC.

The V gene is TRBV6-6, the J gene TRBJ1-2, with 7 bases aligning to TRBD1. With V trimmed by 7 bases and J by 2 bases, 10 bases remained unmatched. The germline CDR1 and CDR2 sequences are MNHNY and SVGAGI (reference sequence). The CDR3 is 15 amino acids. In nucleotides, the CDR3 is TGTGCCAGCACTTTAACAGGGGAAGGAAACTATGGCTACACCTTC. Protein: CASTLTGEGNYGYTF.

The chain couples TRBV29-1 to TRBJ2-5, with D perhaps TRBD2 (5 bases). The CDR3 loop spans 12 amino acids. The germline CDR1 and CDR2 sequences are SQVTM and ANQGSEA. V was trimmed by 3 bases and J by 2 bases, leaving 7 bases between them. The CDR3 coding sequence is TGCAGCGTTGATGAGGGTCAAGAGACCCAGTACTTC. It specifies CSVDEGQETQYF.

This chain connects TRBV16 to TRBJ1-2; no clear D gene. The ends were cut back, 5 bases at V and 8 bases at J, with 18 bases in the middle. CDR3 size: 14 residues. Germline CDR1 reads KGHSY; CDR2 reads FQNENV. The CDR3 DNA reads TGTGCCAGCAGCACCCCGGGAGGATTGTGGGGCTACACCTTC. It specifies CASSTPGGLWGYTF.

This clone turned up a few times. This sample includes further DNA sequences coding for the same CDR3. V usage is TRBV5-4 and J usage is TRBJ1-4; a possible D gene is TRBD1 (5 bases). Germline CDR1 and CDR2: SGHNT and YYREEE (reference sequence). Deletions cut 0 bases from V and 3 bases from J, with 9 bases between. This CDR3 spans 15 amino acids. CDR3 sequence: CASSLAAGPNEKLFF. The DNA of the CDR3 is TGTGCCAGCAGCTTGGCCGCAGGGCCTAATGAAAAACTGTTTTTT.

V and J are TRBV5-4 and TRBJ2-7; 7 bases match TRBD2. The CDR3 is 17 residues long. CDR1 and CDR2 (germline): SGHNT, YYREEE (reference sequence). V shed 4 bases, J shed 0 bases, and the junction held 13 bases outside the gene matches. CDR3 coding DNA: TGTGCCAGCAGCCCAAGGCTGATGGGGGGGAGCTCCTACGAGCAGTACTTC. This codes for CASSPRLMGGSSYEQYF.

The chain couples TRBV28 to TRBJ2-7, with 8 positions matching TRBD2. The CDR3 loop spans 13 amino acids. V dropped 5 bases and J dropped 2; count of bases not matched to a gene: 2. The germline CDR1 and CDR2 sequences are MDHEN and SYDVKM. This CDR3 reads CASSGLAPYEQYF. The CDR3 region has the DNA TGTGCCAGCAGTGGACTAGCTCCCTACGAGCAGTACTTC.

The chain is built from TRBV29-1 and TRBJ2-1; D not certain. The CDR3 sequence is 13 residues long. CDR1 SQVTM and CDR2 ANQGSEA come from the germline V gene. Between the trimmed V and J ends, which lost 4 bases and 4 bases, there was a span of 11 bases. The CDR3 here is CSVGSTQYNEQFF. The CDR3 DNA sequence: TGCAGCGTTGGTTCAACACAGTACAATGAGCAGTTCTTC.

A few counts support this clone. Other DNA sequences from this sample encode an identical CDR3 as well. This chain joins TRBV18 and TRBJ2-5, with D perhaps matching TRBD1 (6 bases). The CDR3 is 15 residues long. V was trimmed by 4 bases and J by 1 base, leaving 13 bases between them. Looked up from germline, CDR1 is KGHSH and CDR2 is LQKENI. The CDR3 sequence: CASSLSTGIQETQYF. Written as DNA, the CDR3 is TGTGCCAGCTCACTTTCCACAGGGATCCAAGAGACCCAGTACTTC. Complete variable domain (other parts from reference TRBV18 and TRBJ2-5): NAGVMQNPRHLVRRRGQEARLRCSPMKGHSHVYWYRQLPEEGLKFMVYLQKENIIDESGMPKERFSAEFPKEGPSILRIQQVVRGDSAAYFCASSLSTGIQETQYFGPGTRLLVL.

This chain links TRBV4-1 with TRBJ2-3; 7 bases agree with TRBD1. The V gene end was trimmed by 2 bases and the J gene end by 0 bases; junction bases not matched to a gene: 14. The CDR3 length is 19 residues. Germline lookup yields CDR1 MGHRA and CDR2 YSYEKL. In DNA, the CDR3 is TGCGCCAGCAGCCAAAGTACAGGGGCCATTATTTCTAGCACAGATACGCAGTATTTT. Translating gives CASSQSTGAIISSTDTQYF.

The chain is built from TRBV7-2 and TRBJ2-1, with TRBD1 matching 9 bases. Trimming removed 4 bases from V and 8 bases from J; junction bases left unmatched: 9. The CDR3 is 15 amino acids. Germline CDR1 SGHTA, CDR2 FQGNSA. CDR3 nucleotides: TGTGCCAGCAGCTACAGGGGGCTGGTTTACGATGAGCAGTTCTTC. Translation gives CASSYRGLVYDEQFF. Full variable domain (rest looked up from reference TRBV7-2 and TRBJ2-1): GAGVSQSPSNKVTEKGKDVELRCDPISGHTALYWYRQSLGQGLEFLIYFQGNSAPDKSGLPSDRFSAERTGGSVSTLTIQRTQQEDSAVYLCASSYRGLVYDEQFFGPGTRLTVL.

The rearrangement joins TRBV5-1 to TRBJ2-7; 9 nucleotides agree with TRBD1. This CDR3 is 14 amino acids long. J lost 6 bases, V lost 7 bases, and 11 bases had no gene match. Germline CDR1 and CDR2: SGHRS and YFSETQ. The CDR3 bases are TGCGCCAGCCGCCCACAGGGGGCGAGTGGCGAGCAGTACTTC. Protein sequence: CASRPQGASGEQYF. Based on the CDR3 plus reference TRBV5-1 and TRBJ2-7, the full variable domain is KAGVTQTPRYLIKTRGQQVTLSCSPISGHRSVSWYQQTPGQGLQFLFEYFSETQRNKGNFPGRFSGRQFSNSRSEMNVSTLELGDSALYLCASRPQGASGEQYFGPGTRLTVT.

The gene calls are TRBV27 and TRBJ2-5, with D perhaps matching TRBD2 (6 bases). The germline V gene has CDR1 MNHEY and CDR2 SMNVEV (reference sequence). The ends were cut back, 6 bases at V and 2 bases at J, with 7 bases in the middle. The CDR3 has 12 amino acids. The CDR3 DNA is TGTGCCAGCAGCCGGGGGCAAGAGACCCAGTACTTC. This sequence encodes CASSRGQETQYF.

V is TRBV5-8 and J is TRBJ2-7; maybe TRBD2 (5 bases). The CDR3 has 14 residues. V shed 4 bases and J shed 6 bases, with 17 bases lying between them. CDR1 and CDR2 from the germline V gene are SGHTS and YDEGEE. The CDR3 DNA follows: TGTGCCAGCAGCCGTCCTCGGGGTAAGGGCGAGCAGTACTTC. Encoded protein: CASSRPRGKGEQYF.

The chain combines TRBV28 with TRBJ2-6; D might be TRBD1 (5 bases). From germline, CDR1 is MDHEN and CDR2 SYDVKM. The CDR3 length is 18 residues. Trimming took off 6 bases at V and 0 bases at J, with 18 bases between the two ends. The CDR3 loop is CASRGPGRGVSGANVLTF. In DNA, the CDR3 is TGTGCCAGCAGGGGGCCCGGTAGAGGAGTCTCTGGGGCCAACGTCCTGACTTTC.